This passage covers 3 T cell receptor beta chains from one sample sequenced in a study of T cell responses to AZD1222 COVID-19 vaccine. Using immunoSEQ multiplex PCR, the repertoire was profiled, and TCRdb retains in-frame clones only, with some absent. The table has 27,000 or so clones, about 90% seen once. Sequences were derived from peripheral blood, sampled 28 days after the second AZD1222 dose. These receptors were obtained from an adult who received the AZD1222 COVID-19 vaccine.

J is TRBJ2-7 and V is TRBV7-7, with D unresolved. This CDR3 region has 13 residues. V shed 1 base and J shed 2 bases, with 6 bases lying between them. Germline V CDR1 and CDR2: SSHAT, FNYEAQ (reference sequence). The CDR3 protein is CASSLEGTYEQYF. In DNA form, the CDR3 reads TGTGCCAGCAGCTTAGAAGGTACCTACGAGCAGTACTTC.

V usage is TRBV29-1 and J usage is TRBJ2-1, with 14 bases fitting TRBD2. Germline V gene data show CDR1 as SQVTM and CDR2 as ANQGSEA. The CDR3 has 14 amino acids. Germline trimming cut 3 bases from V and 7 bases from J; bases unmatched to any gene: 2. DNA for the CDR3: TGCAGCGTTGATGGGACTAGCGGGAGTAATGAGCAGTTCTTC. Encoded protein: CSVDGTSGSNEQFF.

The chain joins TRBV29-1 to TRBJ1-5, with D unresolved. This CDR3 has 13 residues. CDR1 and CDR2 (germline): SQVTM, ANQGSEA. The V and J ends lost 7 bases and 6 bases respectively, with 16 bases between them. For the CDR3, the DNA is TGCAGCGCCGAGACGGGAGGAGGTCAGCCCCAGCATTTT. Translating gives CSAETGGGQPQHF.